This TCR beta chain derives from a study of OX40 agonist ivuxolimab in advanced cancers. Measured with immunoSEQ multiplex PCR; TCRdb has only the in-frame clones, and not every one. The table shows 40,000 to 55,000 clones, with about 90% occurring only once. Comment on this clone: The antigen remains undetermined.

Whole-study results and caveats: Normalized T-cell clonal expansion was also low in some nonresponders. On average, CD8+ T cells had more expanded clones than CD4+. By week 6 at 0.1 to 3.0 mg/kg, blood CD4+ and CD8+ T cells had expanded clonally.

The V gene's germline CDR1 is MNHNY and CDR2 SVGAGI (reference sequence). With 2 bases removed from V and 6 bases from J, the gap between germline ends came to 14 bases. CDR3 size: 14 residues. Specimen: CD4+ or CD8+ T cells sorted from blood, collected in a trial of the OX40 agonist ivuxolimab. The sequence was obtained from an adult with an advanced solid tumor such as melanoma, head and neck, liver or kidney cancer. The chain has TRBV6-6 and TRBJ2-7; tentatively, D is TRBD1 (6 bases). The CDR3 here is CASSYLSGVAEQYF. The CDR3 DNA reads as TGTGCCAGCAGTTACCTTTCAGGGGTGGCCGAGCAGTACTTC.